This is a list of T cell receptor beta chains from one sample in a study of blood T cells in healthy people across ages. TCRdb recomputed calls from the 5' RACE reads with MiXCR, one row per CDR3 protein. The data hold hundreds of thousands of distinct CDR3 sequences, with approximately 30% observed a single time. Sequencing was done on a sample of blood. These receptors were obtained from a woman older than 75 in good health. Both conserved end residues are part of each CDR3. A D gene is named only where the DNA matches it firmly. Where a row states a size, it is once, few, many or the class of an expanded clone; other rows omit it.

cdr3_length,clone_size,v_call,d_call,j_call,cdr3_nt,cdr3_aa
14,many,TRBV25-1,TRBD1,TRBJ2-1,TGTGCCAACCCCGGGACAGGGTCGGACAATGAGCAGTTCTTC,CANPGTGSDNEQFF
14,many,TRBV7-7,NA,TRBJ2-5,TGTGCCAGCAGCTTAGAAAGGGTCGGAGAGACCCAGTACTTC,CASSLERVGETQYF
16,many,TRBV21-1,NA,TRBJ2-7,TGTGCCAGCAGCACCCAAGGGGGGGGAACCACCTACGAGCAGTACTTC,CASSTQGGGTTYEQYF
16,NA,TRBV20-1,TRBD2,TRBJ2-1,TGCAGTGCTAGTGACCCCACTAGCGGGAGAAGCAATGAGCAGTTCTTC,CSASDPTSGRSNEQFF
13,NA,TRBV6-1,TRBD2,TRBJ2-7,TGTGCCAGCAGTGAAAGCGGGGTCTACGAGCAGTACTTC,CASSESGVYEQYF
17,NA,TRBV10-3,TRBD2,TRBJ2-5,TGTGCCACCCGTGGCTTACACCCATCTAGCGGGGTCGAGACCCAGTACTTC,CATRGLHPSSGVETQYF
13,NA,TRBV3-1,NA,TRBJ2-7,TGTGCCAGCAGCCAAGATCGCTACAATGAGCAGTACTTC,CASSQDRYNEQYF
15,many,TRBV5-4,NA,TRBJ2-1,TGTGCCAGCAGCTTGGGGGGCCGCCTGGGGAATGAGCAGTTCTTC,CASSLGGRLGNEQFF
16,few,TRBV6-6,NA,TRBJ2-5,TGTGTCAGCAGTGCCCCCGGGGGCGTAACCCAAGAGACCCAGTACTTC,CVSSAPGGVTQETQYF
14,many,TRBV20-1,NA,TRBJ1-2,TGCAGTGCTAGACCAATGCAGGGGTGGTATGGCTACACCTTC,CSARPMQGWYGYTF
15,NA,TRBV12-3/TRBV12-4,NA,TRBJ2-2,TGTGCCAGCAGTTTTAACAGTGTTAACACCGGGGAGCTGTTTTTT,CASSFNSVNTGELFF
14,few,TRBV6-5,NA,TRBJ2-2,TGTGCCAGCAGTACCGACAGGTTCACCGGGGAGCTGTTTTTT,CASSTDRFTGELFF
14,few,TRBV2,TRBD2,TRBJ2-5,TGTGCCAGCAGTGAAACGGGACTACAAGAGACCCAGTACTTC,CASSETGLQETQYF
15,NA,TRBV20-1,TRBD2,TRBJ2-1,TGCAGTGCTAGAGCTGGCGGGGGGTCGTACAATGAGCAGTTCTTC,CSARAGGGSYNEQFF
11,many,TRBV20-1,NA,TRBJ2-7,TGCAGTGCGGGGAAGTCCTACGAGCAGTACTTC,CSAGKSYEQYF
14,many,TRBV20-1,NA,TRBJ2-5,TGCAGGCGGGTGGGCCCCGGGGCGCGAGAGACCCAGTACTTC,CRRVGPGARETQYF
13,many,TRBV6-2/TRBV6-3,NA,TRBJ1-1,TGTGCCAGCAGGAACACGGACCTAACTGAAGCTTTCTTT,CASRNTDLTEAFF
14,few,TRBV24-1,TRBD2,TRBJ2-7,TGTGCCACCAGTGATGGGACTAGCGGCTACGAGCAGTACTTC,CATSDGTSGYEQYF
15,NA,TRBV19,TRBD2,TRBJ2-2,TGTGCCAGTAGTCCACTAAGCGGGGCCACCGGGGAGCTGTTTTTT,CASSPLSGATGELFF
14,NA,TRBV28,NA,TRBJ1-2,TGTGCCAGCATTAGTCCGGGGGTAGGCTATGGCTACACCTTC,CASISPGVGYGYTF
15,many,TRBV10-3,NA,TRBJ1-5,TGTGCCATCAGCTCGGGGGTTGAGAGCAATCAGCCCCAGCATTTT,CAISSGVESNQPQHF
15,many,TRBV11-2,NA,TRBJ2-3,TGTGCCAGCAGCTTAGGGGCCGGTAGTGCTGATACGCAGTATTTT,CASSLGAGSADTQYF
13,many,TRBV29-1,TRBD2,TRBJ2-1,TGCAGCGCCCGAGTCACTAGCGTTCATGAGCAGTTCTTC,CSARVTSVHEQFF
13,NA,TRBV29-1,NA,TRBJ1-2,TGCCGCGTAGGGGCAGCCCAATCTCGTGGCTACACCTTC,CRVGAAQSRGYTF
15,few,TRBV4-3,NA,TRBJ1-1,TGCGCCAGCAGCCAAGAGCAAAGAGGGGCCGGGGGAGCTTTCTTT,CASSQEQRGAGGAFF
13,NA,TRBV20-1,NA,TRBJ1-4,TGCAGTGCCGCGGGGGGGCGTAATGAAAAACTGTTTTTT,CSAAGGRNEKLFF
13,many,TRBV27,NA,TRBJ1-1,TGTGCCAGCAGTTACACCAAGAACACTGAAGCTTTCTTT,CASSYTKNTEAFF
13,NA,TRBV20-1,NA,TRBJ2-7,TGCAGTGCGAACAGGTTCCCCTCCTACGAGCAGTACTTC,CSANRFPSYEQYF
13,many,TRBV29-1,NA,TRBJ1-1,TGCAGCGTAGAACAGACTATGAACACTGAAGCTTTCTTT,CSVEQTMNTEAFF